This is a list of T cell receptor beta chains from one sample in a study of blood T cell repertoires in COVID-19. The data were produced by immunoSEQ multiplex PCR, yet TCRdb's version contains in-frame clones alone and is incomplete. The repertoire has roughly 180,000 clones, 60% to 80% of them found once; the top ten carry approximately 15%. The sample taken for sequencing was peripheral blood. The receptor source for this set is a man aged 55 to 70 with active or convalescent COVID-19. Each CDR3 is given with its conserved first and last residue. Each record gives: D gene, J gene, clone size, V gene, CDR3 DNA, CDR3 protein. A D gene is named only where the DNA matches it firmly. The listing skips clone size in some rows; elsewhere it reads once, few, many or a size class.

TRBD2 TRBJ2-3 - TRBV5-6 TGTGCCAGCAGCCTGGGGGGGGTCTATACGCAGTATTTT CASSLGGVYTQYF
TRBD2 TRBJ2-4 few TRBV28 TGTGCCAGCAGGACTAGCGGGATAATGGCCAAAAACATTCAGTACTTC CASRTSGIMAKNIQYF
TRBD2 TRBJ2-1 - TRBV6-2/TRBV6-3 TGTGCCAGCAGTTTCGGACTAGCGGGAGGGCCGTCCTACAATGAGCAGTTCTTC CASSFGLAGGPSYNEQFF
- TRBJ2-3 - TRBV7-9 TGTGCCAGCAGTCAGGGGTGGCGAGACAGCACAGATACGCAGTATTTT CASSQGWRDSTDTQYF
- TRBJ2-1 - TRBV11-3 TGTGCCAGCAGCTTAGCGGGAGCTACCGGTGAGCAGTTCTTC CASSLAGATGEQFF
- TRBJ1-6 few TRBV9 TGTGCCAGCAGCGTTGGGGGGGCCGGCGGTTCACCCCTCCACTTT CASSVGGAGGSPLHF
- TRBJ2-1 - TRBV7-2 TGTGCCAGCAGCAGTTGGGGACCGACTAGCAATGAGCAGTTCTTC CASSSWGPTSNEQFF
TRBD1 TRBJ1-1 - TRBV6-7 TGTGCCAGCCAGATACAGACAGGGCGGCCTGAAGCTTTCTTT CASQIQTGRPEAFF
TRBD2 TRBJ2-3 - TRBV7-3 TGTGCCAGCAGCCTTAGCGGGAGCTCGGATACGCAGTATTTT CASSLSGSSDTQYF
- TRBJ2-5 - TRBV3-1/TRBV3-2 TGTGCCAGCAGCCCCCCTGTGGGGTCGGGGGAGACCCAGTACTTC CASSPPVGSGETQYF
- TRBJ1-1 - TRBV27 TGTGCCAGCAGTCGGGGCAGGGGATATGAAGCTTTCTTT CASSRGRGYEAFF